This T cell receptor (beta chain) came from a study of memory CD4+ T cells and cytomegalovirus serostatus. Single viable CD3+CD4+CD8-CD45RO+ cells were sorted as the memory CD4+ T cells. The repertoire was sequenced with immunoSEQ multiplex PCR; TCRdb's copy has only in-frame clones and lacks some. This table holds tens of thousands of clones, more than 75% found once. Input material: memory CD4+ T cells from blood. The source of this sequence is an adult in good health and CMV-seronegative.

The CDR3 nucleotides are TGTGCCAGCGCATCAAACAGGCGGGCCTATAATTCACCCCTCCACTTT. It specifies CASASNRRAYNSPLHF. The chain joins TRBV14 to TRBJ1-6, with D possibly matching TRBD1 (5 bases). Germline V CDR1 and CDR2: SGHDN, FVKESK. The CDR3 covers 16 residues. V gave up 8 bases and J gave up 2 bases, with 16 bases separating them.